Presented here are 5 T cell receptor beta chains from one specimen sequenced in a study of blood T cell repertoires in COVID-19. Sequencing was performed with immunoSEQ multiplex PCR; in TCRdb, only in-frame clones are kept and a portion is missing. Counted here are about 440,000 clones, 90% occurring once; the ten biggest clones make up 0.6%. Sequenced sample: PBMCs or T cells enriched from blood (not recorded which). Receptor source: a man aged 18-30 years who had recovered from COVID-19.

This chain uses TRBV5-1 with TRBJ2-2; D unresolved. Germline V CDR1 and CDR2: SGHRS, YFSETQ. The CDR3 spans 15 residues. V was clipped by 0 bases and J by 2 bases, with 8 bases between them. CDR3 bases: TGCGCCAGCAGCTTGGATGGCAGAAACACCGGGGAGCTGTTTTTT. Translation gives CASSLDGRNTGELFF. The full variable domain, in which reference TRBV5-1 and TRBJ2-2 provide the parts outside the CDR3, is KAGVTQTPRYLIKTRGQQVTLSCSPISGHRSVSWYQQTPGQGLQFLFEYFSETQRNKGNFPGRFSGRQFSNSRSEMNVSTLELGDSALYLCASSLDGRNTGELFFGEGSRLTVL.

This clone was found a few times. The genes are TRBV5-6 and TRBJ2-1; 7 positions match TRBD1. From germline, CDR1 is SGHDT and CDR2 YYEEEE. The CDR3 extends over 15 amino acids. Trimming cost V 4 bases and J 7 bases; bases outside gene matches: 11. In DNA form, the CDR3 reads TGTGCCAGCAGCCGGACAGGACCCCTCGGGAATGAGCAGTTCTTC. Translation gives CASSRTGPLGNEQFF.

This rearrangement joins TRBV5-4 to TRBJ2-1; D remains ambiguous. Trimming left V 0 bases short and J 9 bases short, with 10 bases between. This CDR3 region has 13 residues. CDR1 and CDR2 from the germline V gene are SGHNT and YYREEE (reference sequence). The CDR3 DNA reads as TGTGCCAGCAGCTTGGGTGATTTCGGTGAGCAGTTCTTC. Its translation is CASSLGDFGEQFF.

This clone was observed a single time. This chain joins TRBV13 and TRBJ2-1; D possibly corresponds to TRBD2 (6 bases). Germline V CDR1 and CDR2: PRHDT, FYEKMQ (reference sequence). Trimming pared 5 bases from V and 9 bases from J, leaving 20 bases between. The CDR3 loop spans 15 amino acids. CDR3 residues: CASSKIDRDSAEQFF. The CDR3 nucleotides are TGTGCCAGCAGCAAGATCGACCGGGACTCCGCTGAGCAGTTCTTC. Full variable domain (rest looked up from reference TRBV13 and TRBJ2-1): AAGVIQSPRHLIKEKRETATLKCYPIPRHDTVYWYQQGPGQDPQFLISFYEKMQSDKGSIPDRFSAQQFSDYHSELNMSSLELGDSALYFCASSKIDRDSAEQFFGPGTRLTVL.

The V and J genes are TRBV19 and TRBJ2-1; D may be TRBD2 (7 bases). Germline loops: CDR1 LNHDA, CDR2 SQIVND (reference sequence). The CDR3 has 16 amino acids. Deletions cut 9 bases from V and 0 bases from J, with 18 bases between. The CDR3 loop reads CASHPEGGYSYNEQFF. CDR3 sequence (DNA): TGTGCCAGCCACCCAGAGGGGGGGTACTCCTACAATGAGCAGTTCTTC. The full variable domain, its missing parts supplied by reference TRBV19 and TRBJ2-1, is DGGITQSPKYLFRKEGQNVTLSCEQNLNHDAMYWYRQDPGQGLRLIYYSQIVNDFQKGDIAEGYSVSREKKESFPLTVTSAQKNPTAFYLCASHPEGGYSYNEQFFGPGTRLTVL.